The clone carrying this T cell receptor beta chain came up a few times. No antigen is known for it. The source of the sample is a study of a mutant IDH1 vaccine in newly diagnosed glioma. Study-wide context: Beginning 4-6 weeks after radiotherapy alone, or with temozolomide cycles, vaccination took place. Most patients had radiochemotherapy with temozolomide before enrollment; others had one alone. Whole-study findings and limits: Pseudoprogression showed no apparent link to changes in top peripheral T cell clonotypes.

Here immunoSEQ multiplex PCR was the method, and the copy in TCRdb shows in-frame clones only, minus some. The sample records 30,000 to 40,000 clones, around 60% being singletons. The CDR3 has 12 residues. V was cut by 11 bases and J by 0 bases, with 10 bases left in between. The V gene's germline CDR1 is PRHDT and CDR2 FYEKMQ (reference sequence). Documented time point: week 5, during vaccination. Doses of 300 ug of mutant IDH1 20-mer peptide were given with topical imiquimod. V and J are TRBV13 and TRBJ1-1; no clear D. The TCR comes from a woman between 18 and 29 years old with glioma. Here the sequenced sample was PBMCs, taken from a glioma patient whose treatment included an IDH1 peptide vaccine. CDR3 in DNA: TGTGCCGGTAGCGTGGTGAACACTGAAGCTTTCTTT. Translated: CAGSVVNTEAFF.